Listed here are 5 T cell receptor beta chains from one sample, sequenced in a study of monozygotic twins with inflammatory bowel disease. TCRdb reprocessed the 5' RACE reads, with one entry per CDR3 protein and no DNA. The table lists over 150,000 distinct CDR3 sequences. The source material was blood. The receptors originated from a human donor with ulcerative colitis or Crohn's disease, or a healthy co-twin of an affected twin (not recorded which).

The chain combines TRBV25-1 with TRBJ2-7; TCRdb returns TRBD1, unconfirmable since there is no DNA. Germline values: CDR1 MGHDK, CDR2 SYGVNS. The CDR3 is made up of 13 amino acids. The CDR3 loop is CASSKGTAYEQYF.

The rearrangement joins TRBV5-1 to TRBJ2-1; TCRdb reports TRBD1, a call that lacks DNA to check it against. Germline CDR1 is SGHRS and CDR2 is YFSETQ. The CDR3 consists of 13 residues. The chain's CDR3 is CASSPRGYNEQFF.

This chain uses TRBV7-2 with TRBJ2-5; there is no DNA to check the TCRdb D call of TRBD1. Germline-derived CDR1 and CDR2 are SGHTA and FQGNSA. This CDR3 comprises 16 residues. This CDR3 is CASSLVRGGGRRTQYF.

The chain is built from TRBV24-1 and TRBJ1-2; the TCRdb D gene call, TRBD1, has no DNA to confirm it. Germline CDR1 KGHDR, CDR2 SFDVKD. This CDR3 region has 14 residues. The CDR3 loop reads CATSDTTGGYGYTF.

This chain links TRBV18 with TRBJ1-4; as DNA is missing, the TRBD1 call by TCRdb cannot be tested. The length of the CDR3 is 15 residues. CDR1 KGHSH and CDR2 LQKENI come from the germline V gene. CDR3 region: CASSPQGAIREKLFF.